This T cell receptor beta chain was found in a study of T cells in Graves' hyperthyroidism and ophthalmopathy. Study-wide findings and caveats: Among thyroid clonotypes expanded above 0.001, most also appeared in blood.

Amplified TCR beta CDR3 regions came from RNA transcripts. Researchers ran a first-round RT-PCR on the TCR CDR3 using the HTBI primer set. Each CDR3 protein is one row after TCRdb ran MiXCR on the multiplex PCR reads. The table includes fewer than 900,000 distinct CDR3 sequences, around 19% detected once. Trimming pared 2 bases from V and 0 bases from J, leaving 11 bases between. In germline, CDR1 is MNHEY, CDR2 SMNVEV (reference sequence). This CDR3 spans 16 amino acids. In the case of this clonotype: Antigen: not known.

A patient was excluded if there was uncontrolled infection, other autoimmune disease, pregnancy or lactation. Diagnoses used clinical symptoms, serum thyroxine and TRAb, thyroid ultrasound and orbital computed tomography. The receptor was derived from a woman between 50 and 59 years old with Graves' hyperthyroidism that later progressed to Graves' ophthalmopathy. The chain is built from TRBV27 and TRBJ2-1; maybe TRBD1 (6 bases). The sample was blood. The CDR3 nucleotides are TGTGCCAGCAGTTTAGGCAGGGGAGTCTCCTACAATGAGCAGTTCTTC. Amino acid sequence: CASSLGRGVSYNEQFF.